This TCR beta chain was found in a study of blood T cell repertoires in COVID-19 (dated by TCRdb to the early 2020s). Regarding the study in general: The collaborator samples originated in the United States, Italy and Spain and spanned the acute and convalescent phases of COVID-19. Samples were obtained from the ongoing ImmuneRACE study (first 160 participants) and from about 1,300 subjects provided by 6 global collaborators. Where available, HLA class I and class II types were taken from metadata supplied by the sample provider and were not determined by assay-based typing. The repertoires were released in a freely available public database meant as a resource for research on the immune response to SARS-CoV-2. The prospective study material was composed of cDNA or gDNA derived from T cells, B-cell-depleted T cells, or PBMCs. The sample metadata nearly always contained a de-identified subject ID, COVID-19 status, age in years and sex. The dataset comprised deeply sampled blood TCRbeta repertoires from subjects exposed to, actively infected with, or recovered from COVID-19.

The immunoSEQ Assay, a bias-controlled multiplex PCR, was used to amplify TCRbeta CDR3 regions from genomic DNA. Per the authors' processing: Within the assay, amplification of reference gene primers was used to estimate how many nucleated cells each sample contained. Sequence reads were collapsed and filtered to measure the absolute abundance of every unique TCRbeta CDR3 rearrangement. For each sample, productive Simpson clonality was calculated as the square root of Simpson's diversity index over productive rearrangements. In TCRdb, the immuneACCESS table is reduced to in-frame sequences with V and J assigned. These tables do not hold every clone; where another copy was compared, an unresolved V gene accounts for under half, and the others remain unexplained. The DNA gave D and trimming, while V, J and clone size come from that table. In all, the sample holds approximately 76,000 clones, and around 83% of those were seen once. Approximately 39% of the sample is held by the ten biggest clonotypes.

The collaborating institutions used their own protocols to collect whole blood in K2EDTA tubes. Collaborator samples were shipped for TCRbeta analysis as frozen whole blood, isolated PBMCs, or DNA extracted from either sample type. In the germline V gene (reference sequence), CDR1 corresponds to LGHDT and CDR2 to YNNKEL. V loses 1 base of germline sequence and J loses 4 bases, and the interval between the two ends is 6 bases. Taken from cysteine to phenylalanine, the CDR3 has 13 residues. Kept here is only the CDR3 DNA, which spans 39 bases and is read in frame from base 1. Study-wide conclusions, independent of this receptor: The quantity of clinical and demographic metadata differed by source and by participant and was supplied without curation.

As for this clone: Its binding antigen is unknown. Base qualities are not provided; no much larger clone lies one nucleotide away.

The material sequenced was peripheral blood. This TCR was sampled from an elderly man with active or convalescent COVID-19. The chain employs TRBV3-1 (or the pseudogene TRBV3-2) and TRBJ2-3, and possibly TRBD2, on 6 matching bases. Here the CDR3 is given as CASSQAGADTQYF. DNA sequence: TGTGCCAGCAGCCAAGCGGGAGCAGATACGCAGTATTTT.